One sample yielded the 21 T cell receptor beta chains listed below, sequenced in a study of blood T cell repertoires in COVID-19. Here immunoSEQ multiplex PCR was the method, and the copy in TCRdb shows in-frame clones only, minus some. The table includes under 300,000 clones, roughly 83% detected once. Sequencing was performed on peripheral blood. The receptors were sampled from an elderly woman with acute or convalescent COVID-19.

This clone showed up just a few times. The chain recombines TRBV10-1 with TRBJ2-2, with D possibly TRBD2 on 5 matching bases. V lost 2 bases, J lost 6 bases, and 13 bases lay in between. Germline assignment: CDR1 WNHNN and CDR2 SYGVQD (reference sequence). This CDR3 region has 15 residues. The DNA of the CDR3 is TGCGCCAGCAGTGAGAATCTAGCTGGCGCCGGGGAGCTGTTTTTT. Amino acids: CASSENLAGAGELFF.

This chain connects TRBV2 to TRBJ2-7, with D possibly TRBD2 on 6 matching bases. The CDR3 runs 14 residues. V lost 8 bases and J lost 6, with 20 bases in between. CDR1 is SNHLY and CDR2 is FYNNEI in the germline V gene. CDR3 in DNA: TGTGCCAGCTCACCCGGGCTGGGAGGTAGCGAGCAGTACTTC. This gives the protein CASSPGLGGSEQYF.

The rearrangement links TRBV9 to TRBJ2-3, with D possibly being TRBD2 (5 bases). CDR1 and CDR2 (germline): SGDLS, YYNGEE. This CDR3 spans 14 amino acids. Between the trimmed V and J ends, which lost 4 bases and 4 bases, there was a span of 13 bases. DNA for the CDR3: TGTGCCAGCAGCTCCGGGGATGGGGCAGATACGCAGTATTTT. Its translation is CASSSGDGADTQYF.

This chain links TRBV6-6 with TRBJ1-4; possibly TRBD1 for D (5 bases). Germline loops: CDR1 MNHNY, CDR2 SVGAGI (reference sequence). Trimming pared 4 bases from V and 8 bases from J, leaving 5 bases between. The CDR3 sequence is 11 residues long. CDR3 nucleotides: TGTGCCAGCAGTTGGACAGAAAAACTGTTTTTT. This translates into CASSWTEKLFF.

The genes are TRBV5-4 and TRBJ2-3; 8 nucleotides match TRBD2. The V and J ends lost 2 bases and 1 base, in that order; junction bases with no gene match: 6. Germline CDR1 is SGHNT and CDR2 is YYREEE (reference sequence). This CDR3 is 16 amino acids long. The chain's CDR3 is CASSFGAGAGTDTQYF. CDR3 bases: TGTGCCAGCAGCTTTGGAGCGGGGGCCGGCACAGATACGCAGTATTTT.

The chain couples TRBV5-1 to TRBJ1-2; 10 nucleotides agree with TRBD1. The trim removed 0 bases at V and 7 bases at J, leaving 6 bases unmatched. CDR1 and CDR2 (germline): SGHRS, YFSETQ. The CDR3 consists of 15 residues. The CDR3 protein is CASSLAGQGVGGYTF. CDR3 DNA sequence: TGCGCCAGCAGCTTGGCCGGACAGGGGGTCGGTGGCTACACCTTC.

The chain couples TRBV6-1 to TRBJ1-5; TRBD1 aligns across 9 bases. Germline V CDR1 and CDR2: MNHNS, SASEGT. There are 15 residues in the CDR3. J gave up 3 bases and V 2 bases, and 2 bases lay outside the gene matches. CDR3 amino acids: CASSERTGVNQPQHF. CDR3 bases: TGTGCCAGCAGTGAAAGGACAGGGGTCAATCAGCCCCAGCATTTT.

The chain employs TRBV13 and TRBJ2-7, with TRBD1 matching over 7 bases. The CDR3 consists of 13 residues. The V gene end was trimmed by 5 bases and the J gene end by 2 bases; junction bases not matched to a gene: 3. CDR1 and CDR2 (germline): PRHDT, FYEKMQ (reference sequence). This chain's CDR3 is CASSPGQTYEQYF. In nucleotides, the CDR3 is TGTGCCAGCAGCCCGGGACAGACCTACGAGCAGTACTTC.

The chain is built from TRBV19 and TRBJ1-2, with D tentatively TRBD1 (5 bases). The CDR3 is made up of 14 amino acids. The germline V and J ends were trimmed by 4 bases and 0 bases, with 9 bases remaining between them. Germline V gives CDR1 LNHDA, CDR2 SQIVND (reference sequence). CDR3 protein: CASSTDSTNYGYTF. In DNA form, the CDR3 reads TGTGCCAGTAGTACCGACAGCACTAACTATGGCTACACCTTC.

The gene calls are TRBV7-2 and TRBJ2-3; 9 bases map to TRBD2. Germline lookup yields CDR1 SGHTA and CDR2 FQGNSA. V was pared by 2 bases and J by 15 bases, with 9 bases of the junction left unmatched. The CDR3 is 13 amino acids. CDR3: CASSLTGRGGDYF. As DNA, the CDR3 is TGTGCCAGCAGCTTAACCGGGCGGGGGGGCGACTATTTT.

The DNA for the CDR3 is TGTGCCAGCAGCCGACAAGGGGGTCGTGGCTACACCTTC. Residues: CASSRQGGRGYTF. This chain links TRBV6-5 with TRBJ1-2, with a weak D call TRBD1 (6 bases). The CDR3 is 13 amino acids. Germline CDR1 and CDR2: MNHEY and SVGAGI. The germline V and J ends were trimmed by 6 bases and 7 bases, with 15 bases remaining between them.

The J gene is TRBJ2-7, the V gene TRBV9, with 8 bases identical to TRBD1. Germline trimming cut 4 bases from V and 3 bases from J; bases unmatched to any gene: 15. CDR3 length equals 17 residues. Per germline, CDR1 SGDLS and CDR2 YYNGEE. Here the CDR3 DNA reads TGTGCCAGCAGCCCCCACCCTAGGACAGGGAATCTCTACGAGCAGTACTTC. Translation gives CASSPHPRTGNLYEQYF.

The genes are TRBV5-6 and TRBJ2-7; D perhaps matches TRBD1 (6 bases). CDR1 and CDR2 (germline): SGHDT, YYEEEE. The length of the CDR3 is 16 residues. Trimming cost V 1 base and J 2 bases, with 16 bases left between them. The CDR3 reads CASSLLRRGFPYEQYF. DNA of the CDR3: TGTGCCAGCAGCTTGTTGAGAAGGGGGTTCCCCTACGAGCAGTACTTC.

V and J are TRBV7-9 and TRBJ1-2; 8 bases match TRBD1. V trimming: 5 bases; J trimming: 2 bases; junction bases outside the gene matches: 7. The germline V gene has CDR1 SEHNR and CDR2 FQNEAQ (reference sequence). The CDR3 spans 15 residues. The CDR3 nucleotides are TGTGCCAGCAGCGTCTCAGGGACAGGCAACTATGGCTACACCTTC. This translates into CASSVSGTGNYGYTF.

V usage is TRBV21-1 and J usage is TRBJ2-5; the DNA was not used to check the table's D call, TRBD1. TRBV21-1 is a pseudogene locus. The CDR3 is made up of 19 amino acids. The CDR3, as DNA: TGTGCCAGCTGCCCCCGGGACAGGGAATTCGATGGGGTTGGAGAGACCCAGTACTTC. Its protein product is CASCPRDREFDGVGETQYF.

This clone was detected many times. The gene calls are TRBV9 and TRBJ1-3; perhaps TRBD1 as D (6 bases). Germline CDR1 and CDR2: SGDLS and YYNGEE. Trimming cost V 5 bases and J 3 bases, with 21 bases left between them. The CDR3 has 17 amino acids. In nucleotides, the CDR3 is TGTGCCAGCAGTGTCTCGGTAGGGGGTTCTAGTGGAAACACCATATATTTT. The encoded protein is CASSVSVGGSSGNTIYF.

The V call is TRBV6-5, the J call TRBJ1-1; 7 nucleotides agree with TRBD1. Losses at the gene ends were 6 bases for V and 1 base for J; bases not matched to a gene: 5. CDR1 and CDR2 from the germline V gene are MNHEY and SVGAGI. This CDR3 has 14 amino acids. CDR3 protein: CASSGTAQNTEAFF. In nucleotides, the CDR3 is TGTGCCAGCAGCGGGACAGCTCAGAACACTGAAGCTTTCTTT.

This chain uses TRBV27 with TRBJ1-1; D is undetermined. Germline V CDR1 and CDR2: MNHEY, SMNVEV (reference sequence). Trimming took off 6 bases at V and 5 bases at J, with 10 bases between the two ends. CDR3 length equals 12 residues. The CDR3 DNA sequence: TGTGCCAGCAGCTTTACGGGGACTGAAGCTTTCTTT. This translates into CASSFTGTEAFF.

This clone has just one count. This chain connects TRBV12-5 to TRBJ1-5; possibly TRBD1 for D (6 bases). This CDR3 comprises 15 residues. The V gene lost 3 bases and the J gene lost 2 bases, with 11 bases spanning the gap. CDR1 LGHNT and CDR2 FRNRAP come from the germline V gene. Here the CDR3 reads CASGFWGLGNQPQHF. The DNA of the CDR3 is TGTGCTAGTGGTTTTTGGGGGCTCGGCAATCAGCCCCAGCATTTT. Full variable domain (missing parts from reference TRBV12-5 and TRBJ1-5): DARVTQTPRHKVTEMGQEVTMRCQPILGHNTVFWYRQTMMQGLELLAYFRNRAPLDDSGMPKDRFSAEMPDATLATLKIQPSEPRDSAVYFCASGFWGLGNQPQHFGDGTRLSIL.

The V and J genes are TRBV19 and TRBJ1-4; D remains unclear. The CDR3 runs 16 residues. Per the germline V gene, CDR1 is LNHDA and CDR2 is SQIVND (reference sequence). The V and J ends lost 5 bases and 2 bases respectively, with 15 bases between them. CDR3 DNA: TGTGCCAGTAGTTTAAACCGCCCGAGTACTAATGAAAAACTGTTTTTT. Protein product: CASSLNRPSTNEKLFF. Together with reference TRBV19 and TRBJ1-4, the CDR3 gives the full variable domain: DGGITQSPKYLFRKEGQNVTLSCEQNLNHDAMYWYRQDPGQGLRLIYYSQIVNDFQKGDIAEGYSVSREKKESFPLTVTSAQKNPTAFYLCASSLNRPSTNEKLFFGSGTQLSVL.

The chain has TRBV7-8 and TRBJ2-1, with D perhaps TRBD2 (6 bases). V was trimmed by 5 bases and J by 3 bases, leaving 17 bases between them. CDR1 and CDR2 (germline): SGHVS, FQNEAQ. The CDR3 consists of 16 residues. CDR3 residues: CASSGPSGGVYNEQFF. DNA of the CDR3: TGTGCCAGCAGCGGCCCCTCCGGGGGAGTCTACAATGAGCAGTTCTTC.